This T cell receptor beta chain was recovered during a study of cytotoxic CD8 clonotypes in ibrutinib-treated CLL. TCRdb's table, derived via immunoSEQ multiplex PCR, lists solely in-frame clones and lacks some. The table lists 150,000 or so clones, 70% to 90% of them singletons, with 6% to 9.5% in the top ten. Comments on this clone: Its matching antigen is unknown.

Study findings and constraints: Public clonotypes, rarely seen, contracted or held steady on treatment. Clonality increased with ibrutinib response but returned toward baseline at progression.

Trimming cost V 0 bases and J 7 bases, with 5 bases left between them. The germline CDR1 and CDR2 sequences are SGHRS and YFSETQ. This CDR3 comprises 13 residues. The V gene is TRBV5-1, the J gene TRBJ1-6; no clear D. The clonotype originates from a human donor with chronic lymphocytic leukemia. Sequenced here: PBMCs, sampled after 36 months of ibrutinib treatment. This CDR3 reads CASSLAQNSPLHF. The CDR3 DNA reads as TGCGCCAGCAGCTTGGCACAGAATTCACCCCTCCACTTT.